The present entry profiles one T cell receptor (beta chain) with its context. Method: immunoSEQ multiplex PCR; TCRdb's copy keeps in-frame clones and lacks some. The data show a few hundred thousand clones, with 70% to 90% seen just once and more than 3% held by the top ten. Germline V CDR1 and CDR2: MNHNY, SVGAGI (reference sequence). Trimming pared 5 bases from V and 2 bases from J, leaving 6 bases between. The CDR3 is 12 residues long. This entry is derived from a study of blood T cell repertoires in COVID-19. Study at large: COVID-19 samples from acute and convalescent phases originated in the United States, Italy and Spain. T cells, B-cell-depleted T cells, or PBMCs provided the cDNA or gDNA that served as material.

Sequencing was performed on peripheral blood. The chain uses TRBV6-6 and TRBJ1-2; the D gene is possibly TRBD1 (5 bases). This receptor was obtained from a woman aged 45 to 65 with active or convalescent COVID-19. For the CDR3, the DNA is TGTGCCAGCAGTCACAGGAACTATGGCTACACCTTC. Translated: CASSHRNYGYTF.